Included here is one TCR beta chain sequence, with context. Per the germline V gene, CDR1 is SGDLS and CDR2 is YYNGEE. The CDR3 has 15 amino acids. Trimming left V 5 bases short and J 3 bases short, with 16 bases between. This sample's treatment: randomized to nivolumab then ipilimumab (arm A) or the reverse (arm B). This entry is derived from a study of sequential checkpoint blockade in melanoma. Study summary: DNA from 91 pretreatment tumor samples underwent TCRβ immunosequencing. About two dozen patients had matched tumor biopsies before treatment and at week 13 after nivolumab or ipilimumab alone.

Profiled with immunoSEQ multiplex PCR; TCRdb holds only in-frame clones, not every one. The data show about 3,700 clones, approximately 24% seen once. The input for sequencing was tumor tissue (inferred from file names), taken from a patient given nivolumab and ipilimumab in sequence. This receptor was obtained from a human donor with melanoma. This chain uses TRBV9 with TRBJ2-3, with D perhaps TRBD1 or TRBD2 (6 bases each). The CDR3 is CASRGRLGGTDTQYF. The CDR3 bases are TGTGCCAGCAGGGGCCGTCTAGGGGGGACAGATACGCAGTATTTT.